The following is a T cell receptor (beta chain) sequence with its context. Antigen specificity is unknown. This CDR3 has 14 residues. Germline trimming cut 0 bases from V and 7 bases from J; bases unmatched to any gene: 4. The germline gives CDR1 SGDLS, CDR2 YYNGEE. These data belong to a study of blood T cells in healthy people across ages. The overall study: Template switching recovered approximately one barcoded beta molecule for every two T cells.

Study-wide points: Aged donors had fewer naive CD4+ cells and lower diversity than long-lived donors.

A second PCR of roughly 6 to 12 cycles used a sample-barcoded 5' primer and a J-beta primer mix. Sequencing recovered at least 2.5 million CDR3-containing paired-end reads from each sample. Each CDR3 protein gets one entry after TCRdb re-called the 5' RACE reads with MiXCR. The table lists 1,800,000 or so distinct CDR3 sequences, 39% of them singletons. Material for sequencing was blood. This rearrangement joins TRBV9 to TRBJ1-2; 9 bases are a match to TRBD1. The receptor was isolated from a human donor in good health. The CDR3 protein is CASSVGDRVGGYTF. Written as DNA, the CDR3 is TGTGCCAGCAGCGTAGGGGACAGGGTAGGTGGCTACACCTTC.